This is a list of T cell receptor beta chains from one sample in a study of identical twins. TCRdb re-derived calls from the 5' RACE reads in MiXCR, one entry per CDR3 protein. The profile shows 400,000 to 600,000 distinct CDR3 sequences, under 25% of them singletons. In addition, the sample was reused for a study of yellow fever vaccine responses in identical twins.

Sequenced sample: CD4+ T cells sorted from blood. These receptors all stem from a young woman in good health. The conserved cysteine and the conserved F or W are not part of the CDR3 here. The size entry is marked missing in some rows and otherwise reads once, few, many or a size class.

CDR3: AISVLPGAVDEQF
size: few
V: TRBV10-3

CDR3: ASNRGVYEQY
size: few
V: TRBV2

CDR3: ASSQPPGTAIGEQY
size: few
V: TRBV4-1

CDR3: ATMTSGRGAEQF
size: once
V: TRBV15

CDR3: ASSLATVIQAGELF
size: -
V: TRBV7-6

CDR3: CARGASGREGENIQY
size: -
V: TRBV20-1

CDR3: ASSMGLADYNEQF
size: -
V: TRBV5-1

CDR3: ASSVVGIGEQF
size: few
V: TRBV9

CDR3: ASSTSTGGNTIY
size: few
V: TRBV19

CDR3: ASSRGLAGGPSYEQY
size: -
V: TRBV4-1

CDR3: ASSQGSGLVEKLF
size: few
V: TRBV4-2

CDR3: ASSLAKANYGYT
size: once
V: TRBV5-1

CDR3: ASSRTSVVNEQF
size: -
V: TRBV3-1

CDR3: ASSPQGAGVIFGELF
size: -
V: TRBV4-1

CDR3: ASSLAQREVPGELF
size: -
V: TRBV7-2

CDR3: SESGSHNEQF
size: -
V: TRBV20-1

CDR3: ASSLRQAAYEQY
size: few
V: TRBV12-3/TRBV12-4

CDR3: ASSQEVGGTQH
size: few
V: TRBV7-6